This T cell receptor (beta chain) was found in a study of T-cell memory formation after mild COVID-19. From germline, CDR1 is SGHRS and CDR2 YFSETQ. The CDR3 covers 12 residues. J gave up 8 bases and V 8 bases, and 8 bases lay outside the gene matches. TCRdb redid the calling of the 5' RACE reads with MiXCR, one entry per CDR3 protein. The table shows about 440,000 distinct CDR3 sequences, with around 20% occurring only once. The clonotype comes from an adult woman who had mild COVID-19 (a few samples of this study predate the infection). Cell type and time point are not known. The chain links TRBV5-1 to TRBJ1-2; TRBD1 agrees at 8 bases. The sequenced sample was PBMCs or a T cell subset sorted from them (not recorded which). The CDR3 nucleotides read TGCGCCAGGAACCAGGGGGCGCGGGGCTACACCTTC. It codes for CARNQGARGYTF. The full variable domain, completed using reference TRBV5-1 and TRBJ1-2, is KAGVTQTPRYLIKTRGQQVTLSCSPISGHRSVSWYQQTPGQGLQFLFEYFSETQRNKGNFPGRFSGRQFSNSRSEMNVSTLELGDSALYLCARNQGARGYTFGSGTRLTVV.